These T cell receptor beta chains were read from a single sample in a study of blood T cell repertoires in COVID-19. TCRdb keeps only in-frame clones here, not all; method: immunoSEQ multiplex PCR. The data hold 80,000 to 100,000 clones, with roughly nine tenths observed a single time. Input material: peripheral blood. These receptors originate from a man aged 45 to 65 with acute or convalescent COVID-19. Each CDR3 is given with its conserved first and last residue. A D gene is named only where the DNA matches it firmly. Some rows have no size entry. The others give once, few or many, or a class for an expanded clone.

v_call: TRBV11-2
j_call: TRBJ1-1
d_call: TRBD1
clone_size: NA
cdr3_nt: TGTGCCAGCAGCTTCGTTACAGGGGACGGGAACACTGAAGCTTTCTTT
cdr3_aa: CASSFVTGDGNTEAFF

v_call: TRBV3-1/TRBV3-2
j_call: TRBJ2-7
d_call: TRBD2
clone_size: NA
cdr3_nt: TGTGCCAGCAGCCCCCGAGCGGGGCAAGGGGAGTACGAGCAGTACTTC
cdr3_aa: CASSPRAGQGEYEQYF

v_call: TRBV25-1
j_call: TRBJ1-2
d_call: TRBD1
clone_size: NA
cdr3_nt: TGTGCCAGCAGTTTATCAAGAGGGGGCGGCTACACCTTC
cdr3_aa: CASSLSRGGGYTF

v_call: TRBV5-1
j_call: TRBJ2-1
d_call: TRBD1
clone_size: NA
cdr3_nt: TGCGCCAGCAGCTTGGAGGGGACAGGCTCCAGGGGAGAGCAGTTCTTC
cdr3_aa: CASSLEGTGSRGEQFF

v_call: TRBV5-4
j_call: TRBJ2-1
d_call: TRBD2
clone_size: NA
cdr3_nt: TGTGCCAGCAGCTTCCAGGTCGTGCGGGGGAGCTCCTACAATGAGCAGTTCTTC
cdr3_aa: CASSFQVVRGSSYNEQFF

v_call: TRBV5-1
j_call: TRBJ2-7
d_call: TRBD2
clone_size: NA
cdr3_nt: TGCGCCAGCAGCTTGGAAACTAGCGGATATACCGAGCAGTACTTC
cdr3_aa: CASSLETSGYTEQYF

v_call: TRBV20-1
j_call: TRBJ1-1
d_call: NA
clone_size: NA
cdr3_nt: TGCAGTGCTAGTGTGGGAGGGGGCACTGAAGCTTTCTTT
cdr3_aa: CSASVGGGTEAFF

v_call: TRBV7-8
j_call: TRBJ2-3
d_call: TRBD2
clone_size: NA
cdr3_nt: TGTGCCAGCAGCTTAGGGGGACTAGCGGGAGGAACTAGCACAGATACGCAGTATTTT
cdr3_aa: CASSLGGLAGGTSTDTQYF

v_call: TRBV5-4
j_call: TRBJ1-2
d_call: TRBD1
clone_size: NA
cdr3_nt: TGTGCCAGCAGCTTGGCGGGACAGGGTGAGGACAATGGCTACACCTTC
cdr3_aa: CASSLAGQGEDNGYTF

v_call: TRBV24-1
j_call: TRBJ1-4
d_call: NA
clone_size: NA
cdr3_nt: TGTGCCACCAGTGCCCGGGGGGCGGGTGAAAAACTGTTTTTT
cdr3_aa: CATSARGAGEKLFF

v_call: TRBV19
j_call: TRBJ2-1
d_call: TRBD2
clone_size: NA
cdr3_nt: TGTGCCAGTAGTATTTTACTAGCGGGAGGCCCACAGAATGAGCAGTTCTTC
cdr3_aa: CASSILLAGGPQNEQFF

v_call: TRBV28
j_call: TRBJ1-5
d_call: TRBD1
clone_size: NA
cdr3_nt: TGTGCCAGCAGTTTTATTGCAGACAGGGGGAATCAGCCCCAGCATTTT
cdr3_aa: CASSFIADRGNQPQHF

v_call: TRBV7-2
j_call: TRBJ1-5
d_call: NA
clone_size: NA
cdr3_nt: TGTGCCAGCAGCTTGGAAGTGAGAATGGGAGGCCAGCCCCAGCATTTT
cdr3_aa: CASSLEVRMGGQPQHF

v_call: TRBV2
j_call: TRBJ2-7
d_call: NA
clone_size: NA
cdr3_nt: TGTGCCAGCAGTGATGTCTACTCCTACGAGCAGTACTTC
cdr3_aa: CASSDVYSYEQYF

v_call: TRBV7-9
j_call: TRBJ2-7
d_call: TRBD2
clone_size: NA
cdr3_nt: TGTGCCAGCAGCGCTTCTAGCGGGAACTACTACGAGCAGTACTTC
cdr3_aa: CASSASSGNYYEQYF

v_call: TRBV29-1
j_call: TRBJ2-7
d_call: NA
clone_size: NA
cdr3_nt: TGCAGCGTTGGGGGGCGACATCCAACCTACGAGCAGTACTTC
cdr3_aa: CSVGGRHPTYEQYF

v_call: TRBV7-8
j_call: TRBJ2-2
d_call: TRBD2
clone_size: NA
cdr3_nt: TGTGCCAGCAGCTTAGTTACGGGAGGTACCACCGGGGAGCTGTTTTTT
cdr3_aa: CASSLVTGGTTGELFF

v_call: TRBV27
j_call: TRBJ1-5
d_call: TRBD1
clone_size: NA
cdr3_nt: TGTGCCAGCAGTTTATACGGGACAGGGGATAGCAATCAGCCCCAGCATTTT
cdr3_aa: CASSLYGTGDSNQPQHF

v_call: TRBV15
j_call: TRBJ2-1
d_call: TRBD2
clone_size: NA
cdr3_nt: TGTGCCACCAGCAGGGATCCCCCCGCGGGGAGGGCCTACAATGAGCAGTTCTTC
cdr3_aa: CATSRDPPAGRAYNEQFF

v_call: TRBV11-1
j_call: TRBJ2-5
d_call: TRBD2
clone_size: NA
cdr3_nt: TGTGCCAGCAGCTCGCGGACTAGCGGGCGCGAGACCCAGTACTTC
cdr3_aa: CASSSRTSGRETQYF

v_call: TRBV18
j_call: TRBJ2-7
d_call: TRBD1
clone_size: NA
cdr3_nt: TGTGCCAGCTCCGGACAGGGTACCGAGCAGTACTTC
cdr3_aa: CASSGQGTEQYF

v_call: TRBV7-9
j_call: TRBJ2-1
d_call: TRBD1
clone_size: NA
cdr3_nt: TGTGCCAGCAGCTTATTTGGACAGGCCAGAAGGGGCTCCTACAATGAGCAGTTCTTC
cdr3_aa: CASSLFGQARRGSYNEQFF

v_call: TRBV12-3/TRBV12-4
j_call: TRBJ1-2
d_call: TRBD1
clone_size: NA
cdr3_nt: TGTGCCAGCAGTTTGAGGACAGGGGTTGTCTACACCTTC
cdr3_aa: CASSLRTGVVYTF

v_call: TRBV19
j_call: TRBJ2-7
d_call: NA
clone_size: NA
cdr3_nt: TGTGCCAGTAGTTCAGACAGGCGCCACTACGAGCAGTACTTC
cdr3_aa: CASSSDRRHYEQYF

v_call: TRBV24-1
j_call: TRBJ2-2
d_call: NA
clone_size: once
cdr3_nt: TGTGCCACCGGCGGGGAGATCGGGGAGCTGTTTTTT
cdr3_aa: CATGGEIGELFF

v_call: TRBV27
j_call: TRBJ1-1
d_call: NA
clone_size: NA
cdr3_nt: TGTGCCAGCAGTTTCGGGGGGTCTAACACTGAAGCTTTCTTT
cdr3_aa: CASSFGGSNTEAFF

v_call: TRBV19
j_call: TRBJ2-4
d_call: TRBD1
clone_size: NA
cdr3_nt: TGTGCCAGTAGTAGACACGAAGGGACAGCTTCGTCCATTCAGTACTTC
cdr3_aa: CASSRHEGTASSIQYF

v_call: TRBV18
j_call: TRBJ1-6
d_call: NA
clone_size: NA
cdr3_nt: TGTGCCAGCTCATTACCCGGGAATTCACCCCTCCACTTT
cdr3_aa: CASSLPGNSPLHF

v_call: TRBV5-4
j_call: TRBJ1-1
d_call: NA
clone_size: NA
cdr3_nt: TGTGCCAGCAGCTACCGACAGACGAACACTGAAGCTTTCTTT
cdr3_aa: CASSYRQTNTEAFF

v_call: TRBV25-1
j_call: TRBJ2-3
d_call: NA
clone_size: NA
cdr3_nt: TGTGCCAGCAGTGATCTCGACGGGGTAGGCCCTACGCAGTATTTT
cdr3_aa: CASSDLDGVGPTQYF

v_call: TRBV19
j_call: TRBJ2-7
d_call: TRBD2
clone_size: NA
cdr3_nt: TGTGCCAGTAGCCCGCTAGCGGGGGCGTCCTACGAGCAGTACTTC
cdr3_aa: CASSPLAGASYEQYF